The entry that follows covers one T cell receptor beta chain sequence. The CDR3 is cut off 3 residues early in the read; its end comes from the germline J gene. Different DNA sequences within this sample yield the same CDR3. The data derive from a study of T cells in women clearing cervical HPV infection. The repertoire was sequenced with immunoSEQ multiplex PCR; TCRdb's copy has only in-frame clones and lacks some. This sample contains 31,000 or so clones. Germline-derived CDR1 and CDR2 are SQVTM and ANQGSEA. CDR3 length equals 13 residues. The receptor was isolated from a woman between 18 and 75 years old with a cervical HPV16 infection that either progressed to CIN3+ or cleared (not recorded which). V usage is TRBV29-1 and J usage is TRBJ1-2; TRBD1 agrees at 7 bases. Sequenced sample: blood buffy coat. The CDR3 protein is CSVEPGGSRGYTF. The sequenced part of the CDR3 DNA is TGCAGCGTTGAACCAGGGGGGTCTCGAGGT.